Shown below are 13 T cell receptor beta chains from a single sample sequenced in a study of cytomegalovirus exposure and HLA in healthy donors. Researchers ran the PCR with 60 Vbeta and 13 Jbeta primers. The protocol was immunoSEQ multiplex PCR, while the TCRdb copy is restricted to in-frame clones and leaves out a portion. The sample yields about 100,000 clones, approximately 72% seen once. What was sequenced was PBMCs. The receptors stem from a middle-aged woman in good health and CMV-seronegative.

Regarding this clone: At one end the junction does not follow the germline gene, possibly because of a read error. This rearrangement joins TRBV7-9 to TRBJ1-1; D not certain. The CDR3 covers 19 residues. In germline, CDR1 is SEHNR, CDR2 FQNEAQ (reference sequence). CDR3 nucleotides: TGTTCCAGCAGCTTTTTCTCTCCACAAGGACGGGGAAGGAACACTGAAGCTTTCTTT. Protein sequence: CSSSFFSPQGRGRNTEAFF.

This clone was counted a single time. V is TRBV6-5 and J is TRBJ2-3, with D possibly being TRBD2 (5 bases). The CDR3 consists of 14 residues. Trimming removed 6 bases at V and 2 bases at J, with 12 bases between. CDR1 and CDR2 (germline): MNHEY, SVGAGI. In DNA form, the CDR3 reads TGTGCCAGCAGCCACCGGACTGCCACAGATACGCAGTATTTT. Translation gives CASSHRTATDTQYF.

This clone was seen only a few times. This sequence joins TRBV18 and TRBJ1-5, with TRBD1 matching 7 bases. The J segment lost 7 bases and the V segment lost 4 bases, leaving 7 bases of the junction unmatched. Looked up from germline, CDR1 is KGHSH and CDR2 is LQKENI. The CDR3 is 14 residues long. Written as DNA, the CDR3 is TGTGCCAGCTCACAAACCGGGACAGAACAGCCCCAGCATTTT. It codes for CASSQTGTEQPQHF.

This chain links TRBV19 with TRBJ1-4; no reliable D call. V shed 2 bases and J shed 6 bases, with 16 bases lying between them. The CDR3 is 16 amino acids. The germline CDR1 and CDR2 sequences are LNHDA and SQIVND (reference sequence). The CDR3: CASSIRSRVGDEKLFF. The CDR3 DNA is TGTGCCAGTAGTATACGGTCGAGGGTGGGCGATGAAAAACTGTTTTTT.

This clone has just one count. This chain connects TRBV14 to TRBJ2-2, with 8 bases identical to TRBD2. This CDR3 has 15 residues. Germline loops: CDR1 SGHDN, CDR2 FVKESK. The V and J ends lost 2 bases and 6 bases, in that order; junction bases with no gene match: 5. The CDR3 loop is CASSQRFGGAGELFF. The DNA for the CDR3 is TGTGCCAGCAGCCAAAGGTTCGGGGGGGCCGGGGAGCTGTTTTTT.

The gene calls are TRBV30 and TRBJ2-7; weak D call: TRBD1 (7 bases). This CDR3 is 15 amino acids long. Germline CDR1 GTSNPN, CDR2 SVGIG (reference sequence). The ends were cut back, 0 bases at V and 4 bases at J, with 16 bases in the middle. The CDR3 sequence: CAWSVNGGGSYEQYF. In DNA form, the CDR3 reads TGTGCCTGGAGTGTAAATGGAGGGGGCTCTTACGAGCAGTACTTC.

The chain uses TRBV15 and TRBJ1-5; tentatively, D is TRBD1 (5 bases). The V gene's germline CDR1 is LNHNV and CDR2 YYDKDF (reference sequence). Trimming left V 3 bases short and J 3 bases short, with 9 bases between. CDR3 length: 14 amino acids. The CDR3 region is CATSRGGNNQPQHF. DNA of the CDR3: TGTGCCACCAGCAGGGGGGGGAACAATCAGCCCCAGCATTTT.

This clone came up a few times. The gene calls are TRBV19 and TRBJ1-1, with D tentatively TRBD1 (5 bases). Trimming shortened V by 5 bases and J by 6 bases, and 10 bases separated the two germline ends. This CDR3 region has 12 residues. Germline V gene data show CDR1 as LNHDA and CDR2 as SQIVND (reference sequence). The CDR3 here is CASSQGSAEAFF. The CDR3 DNA follows: TGTGCCAGTAGTCAGGGATCGGCTGAAGCTTTCTTT.

The chain recombines TRBV19 with TRBJ1-1; possibly TRBD1 for D (5 bases). CDR1 LNHDA and CDR2 SQIVND come from the germline V gene (reference sequence). This CDR3 contains 14 residues. The germline V and J ends were trimmed by 2 bases and 0 bases, with 7 bases remaining between them. Here the CDR3 DNA reads TGTGCCAGTAGTATAAAGGGGTTGAACACTGAAGCTTTCTTT. Translated, it gives CASSIKGLNTEAFF.

The V call is TRBV19, the J call TRBJ2-5; 7 nucleotides align to TRBD2. In germline, CDR1 is LNHDA, CDR2 SQIVND (reference sequence). The J segment lost 0 bases and the V segment lost 1 base, leaving 5 bases of the junction unmatched. The CDR3 totals 16 residues. Here the CDR3 reads CASSIGAGWDQETQYF. CDR3 bases: TGTGCCAGTAGTATAGGAGCGGGGTGGGACCAAGAGACCCAGTACTTC.

Written as DNA, the CDR3 is TGTGCCAGCAGTTTTGCGGGGTCAGATACGCAGTATTTT. This sequence encodes CASSFAGSDTQYF. This sequence joins TRBV25-1 and TRBJ2-3, with a weak D call TRBD2 (6 bases). The CDR3 sequence is 13 residues long. CDR1 and CDR2 (germline): MGHDK, SYGVNS. Trimming removed 5 bases from V and 4 bases from J, with 10 bases in between.

CDR3 DNA: TGTGCCAGCAGCGTAGATGAGAGGTCCCAAAACATTCAGTACTTC. Translated, it gives CASSVDERSQNIQYF. V is TRBV9 and J is TRBJ2-4; D unresolved. V dropped 0 bases and J dropped 5 bases, with 12 bases sitting between them. CDR1 is SGDLS and CDR2 is YYNGEE in the germline V gene. The CDR3 is made up of 15 amino acids.

This clone was picked up a small number of times. CDR3 bases: TGTGCCAGCAGCCGAGGCGGACAGGGCCAAGAGACCCAGTACTTC. It specifies CASSRGGQGQETQYF. This chain uses TRBV7-3 with TRBJ2-5; the match to TRBD1 covers 8 bases. The trim removed 5 bases at V and 1 base at J, leaving 6 bases unmatched. The CDR3 is 15 residues long. Per germline, CDR1 SGHTA and CDR2 FQGTGA. Drawing the rest from reference TRBV7-3 and TRBJ2-5, the complete variable domain is GAGVSQTPSNKVTEKGKYVELRCDPISGHTALYWYRQSLGQGPEFLIYFQGTGAADDSGLPNDRFFAVRPEGSVSTLKIQRTERGDSAVYLCASSRGGQGQETQYFGPGTRLLVL.